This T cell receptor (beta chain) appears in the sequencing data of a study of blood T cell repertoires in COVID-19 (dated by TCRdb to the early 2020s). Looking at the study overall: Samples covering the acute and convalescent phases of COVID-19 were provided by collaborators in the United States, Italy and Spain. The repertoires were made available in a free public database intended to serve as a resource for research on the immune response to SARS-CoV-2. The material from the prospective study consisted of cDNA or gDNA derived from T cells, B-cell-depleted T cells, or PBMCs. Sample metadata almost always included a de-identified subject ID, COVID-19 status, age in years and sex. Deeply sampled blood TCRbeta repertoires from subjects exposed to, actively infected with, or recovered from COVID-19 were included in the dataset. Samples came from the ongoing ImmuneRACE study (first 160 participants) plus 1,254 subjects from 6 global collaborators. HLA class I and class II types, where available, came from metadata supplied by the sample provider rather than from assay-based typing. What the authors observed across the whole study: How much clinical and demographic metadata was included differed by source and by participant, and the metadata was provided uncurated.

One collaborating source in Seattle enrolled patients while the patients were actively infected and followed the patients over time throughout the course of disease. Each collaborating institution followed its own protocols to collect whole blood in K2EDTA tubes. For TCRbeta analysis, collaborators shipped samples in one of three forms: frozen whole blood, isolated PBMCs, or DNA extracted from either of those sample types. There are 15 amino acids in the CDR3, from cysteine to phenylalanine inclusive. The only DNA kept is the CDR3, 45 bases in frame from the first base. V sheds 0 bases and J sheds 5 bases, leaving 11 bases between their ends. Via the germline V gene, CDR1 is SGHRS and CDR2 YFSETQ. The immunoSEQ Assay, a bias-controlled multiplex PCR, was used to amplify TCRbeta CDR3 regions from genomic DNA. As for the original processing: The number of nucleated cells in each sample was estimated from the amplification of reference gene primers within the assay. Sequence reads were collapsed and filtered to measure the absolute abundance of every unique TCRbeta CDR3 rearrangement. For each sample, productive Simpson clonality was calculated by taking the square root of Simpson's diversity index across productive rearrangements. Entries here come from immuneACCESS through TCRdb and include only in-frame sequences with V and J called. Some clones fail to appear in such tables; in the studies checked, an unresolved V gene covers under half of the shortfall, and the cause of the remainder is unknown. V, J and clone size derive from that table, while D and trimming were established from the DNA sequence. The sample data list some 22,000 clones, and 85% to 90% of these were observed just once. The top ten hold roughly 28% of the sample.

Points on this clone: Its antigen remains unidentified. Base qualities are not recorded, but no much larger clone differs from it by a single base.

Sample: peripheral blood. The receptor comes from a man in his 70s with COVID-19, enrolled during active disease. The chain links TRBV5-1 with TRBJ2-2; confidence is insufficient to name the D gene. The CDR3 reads CASSLGISLTGELFF. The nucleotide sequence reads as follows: TGCGCCAGCAGCTTGGGTATTAGCCTGACCGGGGAGCTGTTTTTT.